This TCR beta chain appears in the sequencing data of a study of shared clonotypes between healthy human individuals. Across the whole study: A couple of female and three male donors aged 18 to 49 were enrolled.

Sequencing used immunoSEQ multiplex PCR; TCRdb keeps in-frame clones, though not all of them. This sample has approximately 1.4 million clones; 95% to 99% occur once, and the top ten carry roughly 0.4%. This receptor was identified in a man aged 25-40 years in good health. The sample consisted of naive CD4+ T cells sorted from blood. Subset given: CD45RA+ positively selected.

The CDR3 is CASSSAGTPNEQFF. As DNA, the CDR3 is TGTGCCAGCAGCTCCGCCGGGACACCCAATGAGCAGTTCTTC. This chain joins TRBV11-2 and TRBJ2-1; a possible D gene is TRBD1 (6 bases). This CDR3 is 14 amino acids long. Trimming removed 4 bases at V and 6 bases at J, with 13 bases between. The germline CDR1 and CDR2 sequences are SGHAT and FQNNGV. Variable domain in full (rest from reference TRBV11-2 and TRBJ2-1): EAGVAQSPRYKIIEKRQSVAFWCNPISGHATLYWYQQILGQGPKLLIQFQNNGVVDDSQLPKDRFSAERLKGVDSTLKIQPAKLEDSAVYLCASSSAGTPNEQFFGPGTRLTVL.